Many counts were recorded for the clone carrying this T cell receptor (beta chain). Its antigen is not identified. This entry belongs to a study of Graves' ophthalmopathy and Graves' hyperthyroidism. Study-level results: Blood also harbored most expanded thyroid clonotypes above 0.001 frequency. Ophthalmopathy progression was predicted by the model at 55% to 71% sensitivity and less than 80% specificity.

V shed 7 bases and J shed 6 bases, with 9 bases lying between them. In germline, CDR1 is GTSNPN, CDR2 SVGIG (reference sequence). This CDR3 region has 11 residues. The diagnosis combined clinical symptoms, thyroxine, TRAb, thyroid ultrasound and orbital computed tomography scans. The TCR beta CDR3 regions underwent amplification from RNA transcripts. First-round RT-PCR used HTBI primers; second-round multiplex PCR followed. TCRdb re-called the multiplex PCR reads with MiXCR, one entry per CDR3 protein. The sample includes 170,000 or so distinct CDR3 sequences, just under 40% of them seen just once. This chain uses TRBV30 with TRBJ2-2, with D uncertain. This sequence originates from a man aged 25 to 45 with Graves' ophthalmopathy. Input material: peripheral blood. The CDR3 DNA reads TGTGCCTCCCCGTCCTCCGGGGAGCTGTTTTTT. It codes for CASPSSGELFF.